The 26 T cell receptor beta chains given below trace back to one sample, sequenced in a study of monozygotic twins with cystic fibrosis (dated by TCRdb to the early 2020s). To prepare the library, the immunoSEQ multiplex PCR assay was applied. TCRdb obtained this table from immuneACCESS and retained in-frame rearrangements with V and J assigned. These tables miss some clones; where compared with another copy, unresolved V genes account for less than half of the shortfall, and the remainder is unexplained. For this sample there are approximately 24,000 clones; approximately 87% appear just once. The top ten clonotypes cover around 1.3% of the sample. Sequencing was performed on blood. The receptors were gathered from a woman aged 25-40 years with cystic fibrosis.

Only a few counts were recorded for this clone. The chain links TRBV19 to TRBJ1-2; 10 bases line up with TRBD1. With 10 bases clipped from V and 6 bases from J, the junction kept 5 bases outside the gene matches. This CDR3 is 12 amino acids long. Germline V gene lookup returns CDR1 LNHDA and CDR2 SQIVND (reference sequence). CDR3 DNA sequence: TGTGCCATTTACGACAGGGGGCATGGCTACACCTTC. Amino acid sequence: CAIYDRGHGYTF. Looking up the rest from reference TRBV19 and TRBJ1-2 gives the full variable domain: DGGITQSPKYLFRKEGQNVTLSCEQNLNHDAMYWYRQDPGQGLRLIYYSQIVNDFQKGDIAEGYSVSREKKESFPLTVTSAQKNPTAFYLCAIYDRGHGYTFGSGTRLTVV.

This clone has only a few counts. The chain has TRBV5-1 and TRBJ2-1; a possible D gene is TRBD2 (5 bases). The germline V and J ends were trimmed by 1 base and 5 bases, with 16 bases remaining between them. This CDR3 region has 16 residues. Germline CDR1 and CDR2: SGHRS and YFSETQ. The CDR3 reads CASSLKGDPVDNEQFF. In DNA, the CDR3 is TGCGCCAGCAGCTTGAAGGGAGACCCAGTCGACAATGAGCAGTTCTTC.

The CDR3 region has the DNA TGTGCCAGCAGCCCGGCCCCGTCCAATCAGCCCCAGCATTTT. The encoded protein is CASSPAPSNQPQHF. The rearrangement links TRBV6-5 to TRBJ1-5, with D uncertain. V lost 6 bases and J lost 3, with 12 bases in between. Germline V gene data show CDR1 as MNHEY and CDR2 as SVGAGI. This CDR3 is 14 amino acids long.

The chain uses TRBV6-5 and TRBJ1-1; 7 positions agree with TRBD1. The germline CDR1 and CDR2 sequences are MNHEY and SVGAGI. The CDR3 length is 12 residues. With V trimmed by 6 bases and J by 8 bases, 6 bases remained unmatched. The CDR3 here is CASSSRTGEAFF. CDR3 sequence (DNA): TGTGCCAGCAGCTCGCGGACAGGCGAAGCTTTCTTT.

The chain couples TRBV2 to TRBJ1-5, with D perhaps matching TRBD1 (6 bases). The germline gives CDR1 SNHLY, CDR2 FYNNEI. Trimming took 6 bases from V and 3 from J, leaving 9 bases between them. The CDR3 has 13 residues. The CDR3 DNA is TGTGCCAGCAGAGGACAGTTCAATCAGCCCCAGCATTTT. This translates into CASRGQFNQPQHF.

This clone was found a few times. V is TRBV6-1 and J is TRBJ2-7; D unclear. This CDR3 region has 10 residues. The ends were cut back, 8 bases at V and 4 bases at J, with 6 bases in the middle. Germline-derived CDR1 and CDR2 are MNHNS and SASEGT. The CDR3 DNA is TGTGCCAGCGGAGATTACGAGCAGTACTTC. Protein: CASGDYEQYF.

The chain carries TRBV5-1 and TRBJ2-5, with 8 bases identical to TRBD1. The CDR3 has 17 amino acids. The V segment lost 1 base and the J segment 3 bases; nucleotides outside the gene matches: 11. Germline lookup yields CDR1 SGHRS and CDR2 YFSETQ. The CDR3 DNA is TGCGCCAGCAGCTTGAGAGGTGGACAGGGACCAAAAGAGACCCAGTACTTC. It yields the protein CASSLRGGQGPKETQYF.

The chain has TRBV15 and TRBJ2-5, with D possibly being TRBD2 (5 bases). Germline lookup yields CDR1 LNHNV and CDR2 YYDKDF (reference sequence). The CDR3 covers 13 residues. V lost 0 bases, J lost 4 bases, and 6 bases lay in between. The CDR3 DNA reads TGTGCCACCAGCAGAGATCGGGGAGAGACCCAGTACTTC. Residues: CATSRDRGETQYF.

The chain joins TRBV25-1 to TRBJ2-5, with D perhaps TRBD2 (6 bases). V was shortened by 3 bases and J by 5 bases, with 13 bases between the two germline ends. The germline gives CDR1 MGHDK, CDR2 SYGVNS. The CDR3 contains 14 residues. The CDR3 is CASSDNRDWETQYF. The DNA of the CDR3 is TGTGCCAGCAGTGATAACCGGGACTGGGAGACCCAGTACTTC.

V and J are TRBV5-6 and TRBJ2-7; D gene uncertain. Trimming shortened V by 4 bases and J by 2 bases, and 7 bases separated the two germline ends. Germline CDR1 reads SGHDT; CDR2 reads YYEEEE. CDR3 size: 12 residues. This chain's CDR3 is CASSNPTYEQYF. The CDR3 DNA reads TGTGCCAGCAGCAACCCGACCTACGAGCAGTACTTC. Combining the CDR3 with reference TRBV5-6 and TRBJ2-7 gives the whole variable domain DAGVTQSPTHLIKTRGQQVTLRCSPKSGHDTVSWYQQALGQGPQFIFQYYEEEERQRGNFPDRFSGHQFPNYSSELNVNALLLGDSALYLCASSNPTYEQYFGPGTRLTVT.

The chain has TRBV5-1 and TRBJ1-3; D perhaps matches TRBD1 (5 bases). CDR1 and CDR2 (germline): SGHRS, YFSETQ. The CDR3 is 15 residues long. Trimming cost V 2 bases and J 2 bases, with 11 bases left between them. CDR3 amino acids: CASSLTGVPGNTIYF. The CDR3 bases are TGCGCCAGCAGCTTAACAGGCGTCCCTGGAAACACCATATATTTT.

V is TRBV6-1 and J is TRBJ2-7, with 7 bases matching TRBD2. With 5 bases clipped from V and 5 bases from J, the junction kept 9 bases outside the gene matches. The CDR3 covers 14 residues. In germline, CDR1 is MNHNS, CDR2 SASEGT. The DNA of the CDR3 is TGTGCCAGCAGTCCGGGGGGACCCACCGACGAGCAGTACTTC. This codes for CASSPGGPTDEQYF.

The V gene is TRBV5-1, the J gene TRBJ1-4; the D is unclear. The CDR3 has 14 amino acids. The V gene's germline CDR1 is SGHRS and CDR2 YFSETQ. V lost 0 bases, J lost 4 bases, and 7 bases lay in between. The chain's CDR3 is CASSLGGGNEKLFF. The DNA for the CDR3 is TGCGCCAGCAGCTTGGGGGGAGGTAATGAAAAACTGTTTTTT.

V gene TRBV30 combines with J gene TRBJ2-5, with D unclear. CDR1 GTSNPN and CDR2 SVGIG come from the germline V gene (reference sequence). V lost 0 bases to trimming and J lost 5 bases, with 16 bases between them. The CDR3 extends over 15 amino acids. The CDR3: CAWSVLGGLGETQYF. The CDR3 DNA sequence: TGTGCCTGGAGTGTACTCGGCGGTTTGGGGGAGACCCAGTACTTC. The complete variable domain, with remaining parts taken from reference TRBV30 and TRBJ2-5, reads SQTIHQWPATLVQPVGSPLSLECTVEGTSNPNLYWYRQAAGRGLQLLFYSVGIGQISSEVPQNLSASRPQDRQFILSSKKLLLSDSGFYLCAWSVLGGLGETQYFGPGTRLLVL.

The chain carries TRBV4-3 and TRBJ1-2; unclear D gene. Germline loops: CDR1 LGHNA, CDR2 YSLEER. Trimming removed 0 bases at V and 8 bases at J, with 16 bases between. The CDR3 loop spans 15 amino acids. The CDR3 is CASSQELLRTTGYTF. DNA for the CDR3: TGCGCCAGCAGCCAAGAACTTCTCAGGACGACAGGCTACACCTTC.

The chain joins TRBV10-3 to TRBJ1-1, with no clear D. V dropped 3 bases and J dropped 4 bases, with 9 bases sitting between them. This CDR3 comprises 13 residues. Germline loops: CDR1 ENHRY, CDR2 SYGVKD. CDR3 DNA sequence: TGTGCCATCAGTGAAACCCCCGCCACTGAAGCTTTCTTT. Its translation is CAISETPATEAFF.

CDR3 sequence: CASSTLQGMNGYTF. The DNA of the CDR3 is TGTGCCAGTAGTACCCTACAGGGGATGAATGGCTACACCTTC. This chain links TRBV19 with TRBJ1-2; TRBD1 matches 7 bases. The V gene's germline CDR1 is LNHDA and CDR2 SQIVND (reference sequence). The CDR3 extends over 14 amino acids. The V gene end was trimmed by 4 bases and the J gene end by 6 bases; junction bases not matched to a gene: 8.

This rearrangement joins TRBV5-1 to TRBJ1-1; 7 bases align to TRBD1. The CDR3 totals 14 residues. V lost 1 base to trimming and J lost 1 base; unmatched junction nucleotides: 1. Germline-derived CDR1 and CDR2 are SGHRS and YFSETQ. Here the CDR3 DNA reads TGCGCCAGCAGCTTGAGACAGGGGAACACTGAAGCTTTCTTT. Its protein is CASSLRQGNTEAFF.

The CDR3 DNA reads as TGTGCCAGCAGCTTAGTCTCCTACAATGAGCAGTTCTTC. Its translation is CASSLVSYNEQFF. This chain joins TRBV11-2 and TRBJ2-1, with D hard to call. Germline assignment: CDR1 SGHAT and CDR2 FQNNGV. The CDR3 has 13 amino acids. V dropped 1 base and J dropped 0 bases, with 1 base sitting between them.

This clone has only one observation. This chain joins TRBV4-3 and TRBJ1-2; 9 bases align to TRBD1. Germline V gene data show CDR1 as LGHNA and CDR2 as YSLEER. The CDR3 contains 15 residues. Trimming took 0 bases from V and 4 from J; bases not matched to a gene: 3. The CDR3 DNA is TGCGCCAGCAGCCAAGATAGGACAGGGGCCTATGGCTACACCTTC. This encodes CASSQDRTGAYGYTF.

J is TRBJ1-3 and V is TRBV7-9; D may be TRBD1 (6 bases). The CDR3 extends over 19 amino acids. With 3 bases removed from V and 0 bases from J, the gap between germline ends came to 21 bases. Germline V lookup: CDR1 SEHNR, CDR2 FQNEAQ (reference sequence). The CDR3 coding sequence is TGTGCCAGCAGCTTCCCTAGAAAACAGGGAAGGCACTCTGGAAACACCATATATTTT. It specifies CASSFPRKQGRHSGNTIYF.

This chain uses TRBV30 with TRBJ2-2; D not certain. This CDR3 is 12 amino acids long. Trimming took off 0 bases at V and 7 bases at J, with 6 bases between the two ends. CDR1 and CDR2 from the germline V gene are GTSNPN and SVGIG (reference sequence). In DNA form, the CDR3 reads TGTGCCTGGAGTGTAAAGGGCGGGGAGCTGTTTTTT. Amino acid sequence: CAWSVKGGELFF. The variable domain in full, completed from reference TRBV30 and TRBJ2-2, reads SQTIHQWPATLVQPVGSPLSLECTVEGTSNPNLYWYRQAAGRGLQLLFYSVGIGQISSEVPQNLSASRPQDRQFILSSKKLLLSDSGFYLCAWSVKGGELFFGEGSRLTVL.

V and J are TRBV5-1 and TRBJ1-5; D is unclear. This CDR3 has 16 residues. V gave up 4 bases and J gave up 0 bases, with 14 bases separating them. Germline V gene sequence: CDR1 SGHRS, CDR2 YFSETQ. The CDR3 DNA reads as TGCGCCAGCAGCCCCTTAGAGAGATATAGCAATCAGCCCCAGCATTTT. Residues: CASSPLERYSNQPQHF. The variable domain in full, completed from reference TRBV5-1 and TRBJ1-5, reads KAGVTQTPRYLIKTRGQQVTLSCSPISGHRSVSWYQQTPGQGLQFLFEYFSETQRNKGNFPGRFSGRQFSNSRSEMNVSTLELGDSALYLCASSPLERYSNQPQHFGDGTRLSIL.

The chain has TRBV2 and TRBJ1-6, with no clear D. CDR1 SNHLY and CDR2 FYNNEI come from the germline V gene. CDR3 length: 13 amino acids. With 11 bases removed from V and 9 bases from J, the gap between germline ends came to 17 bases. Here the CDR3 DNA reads TGTGCCGGGCTCAGATCAACGGCTTCACCCCTCCACTTT. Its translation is CAGLRSTASPLHF. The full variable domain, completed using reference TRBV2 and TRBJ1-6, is EPEVTQTPSHQVTQMGQEVILRCVPISNHLYFYWYRQILGQKVEFLVSFYNNEISEKSEIFDDQFSVERPDGSNFTLKIRSTKLEDSAMYFCAGLRSTASPLHFGNGTRLTVT.

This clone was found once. The CDR3: CASSALTGTGLTGANVLTF. CDR3 sequence (DNA): TGCGCCAGCAGCGCCCTAACCGGGACAGGGTTGACCGGGGCCAACGTCCTGACTTTC. This chain uses TRBV5-1 with TRBJ2-6; 9 bases match TRBD1. CDR1 is SGHRS and CDR2 is YFSETQ in the germline V gene. The V segment lost 4 bases and the J segment 4 bases; nucleotides outside the gene matches: 15. The CDR3 contains 19 residues.

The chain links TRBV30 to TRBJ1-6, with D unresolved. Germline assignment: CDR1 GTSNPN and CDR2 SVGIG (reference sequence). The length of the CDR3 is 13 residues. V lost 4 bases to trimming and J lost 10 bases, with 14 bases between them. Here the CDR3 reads CAWTLVWESPLHF. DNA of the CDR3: TGTGCCTGGACCCTGGTGTGGGAATCACCCCTCCACTTT.